This T cell receptor (beta chain) was obtained from a study of blood T cell repertoires in COVID-19. CDR3 length equals 15 residues. Sequencing used immunoSEQ multiplex PCR; TCRdb keeps in-frame clones, though not all of them. The sample includes about 200,000 clones, 70% to 90% of them seen just once. V and J are TRBV21-1 and TRBJ1-2; the table gives TRBD1 as D, unverified against the DNA. TRBV21-1 is listed as a pseudogene. This clonotype was obtained from a man aged 25 to 40 who had recovered from COVID-19. Sequenced sample: peripheral blood. CDR3 DNA: TGTGCCAGCCTCACGACAGGGGAAGCTAACTATGGCTACACCTTC. It yields the protein CASLTTGEANYGYTF.